Following are 15 T cell receptor beta chains from one sample sequenced in a study of a mutant IDH1 vaccine in newly diagnosed glioma. Sequenced by immunoSEQ multiplex PCR; TCRdb stores in-frame clones only, minus some. The table shows tens of thousands of clones, with about 83% occurring only once. Time point meaning: baseline, week 1 (first vaccination visit). Treatment here: pre-vaccination baseline after standard-of-care therapy. The sample consisted of PBMCs, taken from a glioma patient treated with radiotherapy, temozolomide or both. These TCRs come from a woman between 50 and 59 years old with glioma.

This clone was seen just once. J is TRBJ2-1 and V is TRBV5-1; a possible D gene is TRBD2 (5 bases). Germline loops: CDR1 SGHRS, CDR2 YFSETQ. The CDR3 totals 18 residues. V lost 0 bases to trimming and J lost 3 bases, with 19 bases between them. The CDR3 region has the DNA TGCGCCAGCAGCTTGGGGCCCTACGGGGTCGGGCACTACAATGAGCAGTTCTTC. Its translation is CASSLGPYGVGHYNEQFF.

The sample holds a few counts of this clone. The chain combines TRBV9 with TRBJ1-5; 8 bases map to TRBD1. This CDR3 comprises 14 residues. V trimming: 3 bases; J trimming: 6 bases; junction bases outside the gene matches: 5. The germline V gene encodes CDR1 SGDLS and CDR2 YYNGEE. The CDR3 protein is CASSAGGSGQPQHF. The DNA of the CDR3 is TGTGCCAGCAGCGCAGGGGGCTCGGGTCAGCCCCAGCATTTT.

This clone was counted between two and nine times. The chain recombines TRBV2 with TRBJ1-5; D is uncertain. This CDR3 spans 13 amino acids. V was shortened by 1 base and J by 6 bases, with 7 bases between the two germline ends. CDR1 is SNHLY, CDR2 FYNNEI, per germline. The DNA of the CDR3 is TGTGCCAGCAGTGAAGGGGAGGGTCAGCCCCAGCATTTT. Protein sequence: CASSEGEGQPQHF.

The chain uses TRBV9 and TRBJ2-1, with 11 bases that match TRBD2. Germline V gene lookup returns CDR1 SGDLS and CDR2 YYNGEE. The CDR3 has 19 amino acids. J was trimmed by 2 bases and V by 0 bases; bases with no gene match: 10. The DNA for the CDR3 is TGTGCCAGCAGCGTAGCATTAGCGGGGGGGCTAAGCGCCTACAATGAGCAGTTCTTC. This codes for CASSVALAGGLSAYNEQFF.

The chain combines TRBV2 with TRBJ1-3, with a weak D call TRBD1 (5 bases). Germline V gene data show CDR1 as SNHLY and CDR2 as FYNNEI. The V and J ends lost 8 bases and 0 bases respectively, with 11 bases between them. CDR3 length: 14 amino acids. As DNA, the CDR3 is TGTGCCAGCGCCGGGACCAGCTCTGGAAACACCATATATTTT. Translation: CASAGTSSGNTIYF.

The rearrangement uses TRBV5-4 and TRBJ1-2; tentative D call: TRBD1 (6 bases). V was trimmed by 0 bases and J by 6 bases, leaving 12 bases between them. The CDR3 spans 14 residues. Per the germline V gene, CDR1 is SGHNT and CDR2 is YYREEE (reference sequence). The CDR3 sequence is CASSLVGRGDGYTF. The CDR3 DNA reads TGTGCCAGCAGCTTGGTAGGGAGGGGGGATGGCTACACCTTC. Full variable domain (rest looked up from reference TRBV5-4 and TRBJ1-2): ETGVTQSPTHLIKTRGQQVTLRCSSQSGHNTVSWYQQALGQGPQFIFQYYREEENGRGNFPPRFSGLQFPNYSSELNVNALELDDSALYLCASSLVGRGDGYTFGSGTRLTVV.

The gene calls are TRBV6-1 and TRBJ2-3; 7 nucleotides line up with TRBD2. Trimming at V came to 1 base and at J to 9 bases, leaving 7 bases not matched to a gene. Germline V gene sequence: CDR1 MNHNS, CDR2 SASEGT. This CDR3 spans 14 amino acids. CDR3 residues: CASSEGDSGLTQYF. In DNA form, the CDR3 reads TGTGCCAGCAGTGAAGGTGATAGCGGGTTAACGCAGTATTTT.

This clone occurred once. The chain combines TRBV9 with TRBJ1-4, with TRBD1 matching 7 bases. The V gene end was trimmed by 6 bases and the J gene end by 7 bases; junction bases not matched to a gene: 12. The CDR3 has 15 amino acids. The germline CDR1 and CDR2 sequences are SGDLS and YYNGEE. The CDR3 is CASKPTGAQSEKLFF. CDR3 DNA: TGTGCCAGCAAACCCACAGGGGCCCAGAGTGAAAAACTGTTTTTT.

The V call is TRBV6-5, the J call TRBJ2-7; D may match TRBD1 or TRBD2 (5 bases each). This CDR3 has 15 amino acids. V lost 5 bases and J 4 bases, leaving 18 bases between the germline ends. From germline, CDR1 is MNHEY and CDR2 SVGAGI. CDR3 sequence reads: CASSASPGRMYEQYF. The CDR3 nucleotides read TGTGCCAGCAGTGCCTCGCCGGGGCGTATGTACGAGCAGTACTTC.

The chain employs TRBV4-3 and TRBJ1-1, with TRBD1 matching 9 bases. V dropped 0 bases and J dropped 3; count of bases not matched to a gene: 2. This CDR3 is built from 15 residues. The germline V gene encodes CDR1 LGHNA and CDR2 YSLEER. The CDR3 loop reads CASSQEGQGHTEAFF. In nucleotides, the CDR3 is TGCGCCAGCAGCCAAGAGGGACAGGGACACACTGAAGCTTTCTTT.

CDR3 sequence reads: CASSRTGEGGQPQHF. The CDR3 region has the DNA TGTGCCAGCAGTCGGACAGGGGAGGGAGGTCAGCCCCAGCATTTT. The chain carries TRBV6-5 and TRBJ1-5; 9 nucleotides match TRBD1. The CDR3 consists of 15 residues. Germline V CDR1 and CDR2: MNHEY, SVGAGI. The V and J ends lost 5 bases and 6 bases, in that order; junction bases with no gene match: 8.

This chain links TRBV7-9 with TRBJ1-1; D gene uncertain. Looked up from germline, CDR1 is SEHNR and CDR2 is FQNEAQ (reference sequence). The CDR3 loop spans 13 amino acids. Deletions cut 1 base from V and 5 bases from J, with 8 bases between. The CDR3 region has the DNA TGTGCCAGCAGCTTAGATGTGCGGACTGAAGCTTTCTTT. This gives the protein CASSLDVRTEAFF.

The chain uses TRBV27 and TRBJ2-1, with 10 bases that match TRBD2. With 7 bases clipped from V and 0 bases from J, the junction kept 12 bases outside the gene matches. CDR3 size: 18 residues. Per the germline V gene, CDR1 is MNHEY and CDR2 is SMNVEV (reference sequence). CDR3 residues: CASNRERGGLSSYNEQFF. The CDR3 coding sequence is TGTGCCAGCAACCGGGAGCGGGGGGGGCTGAGCTCCTACAATGAGCAGTTCTTC.

The J gene is TRBJ1-1, the V gene TRBV7-3; D is possibly TRBD1 (5 bases). Germline V lookup: CDR1 SGHTA, CDR2 FQGTGA. V was shortened by 5 bases and J by 5 bases, with 21 bases between the two germline ends. This CDR3 is built from 16 residues. CDR3 sequence reads: CASSPVSTGSGTEAFF. CDR3 coding DNA: TGTGCCAGCAGCCCTGTAAGTACAGGATCGGGAACTGAAGCTTTCTTT.

This chain links TRBV28 with TRBJ1-2, with no clear D. This CDR3 is built from 12 residues. Germline V gene sequence: CDR1 MDHEN, CDR2 SYDVKM. With 3 bases removed from V and 4 bases from J, the gap between germline ends came to 6 bases. Written as DNA, the CDR3 is TGTGCCAGCAGTTTTGACGGCTATGGCTACACCTTC. Amino acid sequence: CASSFDGYGYTF.